This TCR beta chain was documented in a study of blood T cell repertoires in COVID-19. The overall study: The United States, Italy and Spain provided the acute and convalescent COVID-19 samples. Sample material is recorded as cDNA or gDNA derived from T cells, B-cell-depleted T cells, or PBMCs.

This CDR3 region has 16 residues. The V end lost 5 bases, the J end lost 4 bases, and 15 bases lay between the germline ends. Looked up from germline, CDR1 is SGHAT and CDR2 is FQDESV (reference sequence). Under the authors' procedure: Amplification with reference gene primers provided the estimates of nucleated cell counts. TCRdb's table, derived via immunoSEQ multiplex PCR, lists solely in-frame clones and lacks some. The DNA gave D and trimming, while V, J and clone size come from that table. This sample has 200,000 to 300,000 clones, with roughly 87% found just once. The chain recombines TRBV11-1 with TRBJ2-6; perhaps TRBD1 as D (6 bases). The sequenced sample consisted of peripheral blood. This TCR derives from a woman in her thirties with acute or convalescent COVID-19. CDR3 sequence reads: CASSHPGATGANVLTF. In DNA, the CDR3 is TGTGCCAGCAGCCACCCAGGGGCTACAGGGGCCAACGTCCTGACTTTC.